The 25 T cell receptor beta chains listed next were all sequenced from one sample in a study of T cell responses to AZD1222 COVID-19 vaccine. The assay was immunoSEQ multiplex PCR, and TCRdb's table has in-frame clones only and misses some. This table holds around 100,000 clones, about 87% found once. The input for sequencing was peripheral blood, taken on day 0 of AZD1222 vaccination. The receptors derive from an adult in good health.

Only a few counts were recorded for this clone. The junction differs from germline at one of its ends, possibly a read error. This chain joins TRBV6-1 and TRBJ2-5, with D perhaps TRBD1 or TRBD2 (5 bases each). The CDR3 spans 17 residues. In germline, CDR1 is MNHNS, CDR2 SASEGT. The CDR3: CASIERHLGGVKETQYF. CDR3 bases: TGTGCCAGCATTGAACGTCATCTTGGGGGAGTCAAAGAGACCCAGTACTTC.

The genes are TRBV6-5 and TRBJ1-1; D not certain. This CDR3 is built from 14 residues. Trimming pared 6 bases from V and 6 bases from J, leaving 17 bases between. Germline assignment: CDR1 MNHEY and CDR2 SVGAGI. The CDR3 DNA is TGTGCCAGCAGCCAGTCGGGAGGGCAACCTGAAGCTTTCTTT. Translated, it gives CASSQSGGQPEAFF.

V is TRBV5-5 and J is TRBJ2-7, with TRBD2 identical over 7 bases. Germline V gives CDR1 SGHKS, CDR2 YYEKEE (reference sequence). Germline trimming cut 0 bases from V and 3 bases from J; bases unmatched to any gene: 3. There are 14 residues in the CDR3. CDR3 residues: CASSLAGGIYEQYF. In DNA form, the CDR3 reads TGTGCCAGCAGCTTGGCGGGGGGTATCTACGAGCAGTACTTC.

V gene TRBV6-2 or TRBV6-3 combines with J gene TRBJ1-1, with a tentative D call TRBD1 (5 bases). Germline V gene sequence: CDR1 MNHEY, CDR2 SVGEGT. This CDR3 contains 14 residues. With 6 bases removed from V and 5 bases from J, the gap between germline ends came to 16 bases. The CDR3 spells CASSGRGVRTEAFF. In DNA, the CDR3 is TGTGCCAGCAGCGGGAGGGGAGTCAGGACTGAAGCTTTCTTT.

CDR3 sequence: CASSPLAGGTDTQYF. The CDR3 DNA reads TGTGCCAGCAGCCCGCTAGCGGGGGGCACAGATACGCAGTATTTT. The chain has TRBV7-2 and TRBJ2-3; the match to TRBD2 covers 10 bases. J lost 1 base, V lost 5 bases, and 3 bases had no gene match. Looked up from germline, CDR1 is SGHTA and CDR2 is FQGNSA. There are 15 residues in the CDR3.

The chain has TRBV2 and TRBJ1-6; a possible D gene is TRBD1 (6 bases). The CDR3 is 13 residues long. CDR1 is SNHLY and CDR2 is FYNNEI in the germline V gene. The V end lost 3 bases, the J end lost 14 bases, and 14 bases lay between the germline ends. This CDR3 is CASSDRGNVALHF. CDR3 nucleotides: TGTGCCAGCAGTGACAGGGGTAATGTGGCCCTCCACTTT.

V usage is TRBV19 and J usage is TRBJ1-2; weak D call: TRBD1 (5 bases). CDR1 is LNHDA, CDR2 SQIVND, per germline (reference sequence). V dropped 7 bases and J dropped 7 bases, with 19 bases sitting between them. The CDR3 covers 14 residues. The DNA for the CDR3 is TGTGCCAGTACGGGGCTGTCCAGGGAGGGTGGCTACACCTTC. Its protein is CASTGLSREGGYTF.

This chain uses TRBV4-3 with TRBJ2-5; D might be TRBD1 (6 bases). The V end lost 0 bases, the J end lost 6 bases, and 17 bases lay between the germline ends. Germline-derived CDR1 and CDR2 are LGHNA and YSLEER. The CDR3 length is 16 residues. CDR3 DNA sequence: TGCGCCAGCAGCCAAGATCTAAGGGGGAGCTCGCAGACCCAGTACTTC. Residues: CASSQDLRGSSQTQYF.

The chain joins TRBV10-3 to TRBJ1-3; no reliable D call. The CDR3 is 13 amino acids. Germline-derived CDR1 and CDR2 are ENHRY and SYGVKD. The ends were cut back, 0 bases at V and 7 bases at J, with 7 bases in the middle. CDR3 in amino acids: CAISESERNTIYF. For the CDR3, the DNA is TGTGCCATCAGTGAGTCGGAACGGAACACCATATATTTT.

This sequence joins TRBV20-1 and TRBJ2-7; no clear D gene. Germline loops: CDR1 DFQATT, CDR2 SNEGSKA (reference sequence). CDR3 size: 11 residues. Trimming left V 6 bases short and J 9 bases short, with 15 bases between. The CDR3 is CSAPRPFGQYF. The CDR3 nucleotides are TGCAGTGCCCCTAGGCCTTTTGGGCAGTACTTC.

The chain recombines TRBV10-2 with TRBJ1-2; D is unresolved. The CDR3 is made up of 15 amino acids. Trimming removed 3 bases from V and 0 bases from J, with 11 bases in between. The germline V gene encodes CDR1 WSHSY and CDR2 SAAADI. The CDR3 here is CASSEFSTPNYGYTF. CDR3 in DNA: TGCGCCAGCAGTGAATTCTCGACACCTAACTATGGCTACACCTTC.

The rearrangement joins TRBV7-9 to TRBJ1-3; the D is unclear. Deletions cut 1 base from V and 1 base from J, with 11 bases between. The V gene's germline CDR1 is SEHNR and CDR2 FQNEAQ (reference sequence). The CDR3 runs 16 residues. CDR3 region: CASSLGYRVSGNTIYF. The CDR3 bases are TGTGCCAGCAGCTTAGGGTATCGGGTTTCTGGAAACACCATATATTTT.

The rearrangement links TRBV5-1 to TRBJ2-5, with D possibly being TRBD2 (5 bases). The CDR3 runs 16 residues. V was shortened by 4 bases and J by 2 bases, with 18 bases between the two germline ends. Germline CDR1 SGHRS, CDR2 YFSETQ. Written as DNA, the CDR3 is TGCGCCAGCAGCCTGAGTGGCTCGACTATACAAGAGACCCAGTACTTC. Its translation is CASSLSGSTIQETQYF.

The chain uses TRBV6-5 and TRBJ2-7; no definite D call. The ends were cut back, 8 bases at V and 5 bases at J, with 16 bases in the middle. Germline values: CDR1 MNHEY, CDR2 SVGAGI. The CDR3 length is 13 residues. DNA for the CDR3: TGTGCCAGCCTACTTCCCGGGCAGGACGAGCAGTACTTC. Translation: CASLLPGQDEQYF.

V is TRBV27 and J is TRBJ2-1, with 7 bases matching TRBD2. The CDR3 extends over 16 amino acids. V lost 4 bases to trimming and J lost 4 bases; unmatched junction nucleotides: 10. Looked up from germline, CDR1 is MNHEY and CDR2 is SMNVEV (reference sequence). DNA for the CDR3: TGTGCCAGCAGTTACCGACTAGCCCGAGAATACAATGAGCAGTTCTTC. Its protein product is CASSYRLAREYNEQFF.

CDR3 nucleotide sequence: TGTGCCAGTAGTATAGTGTCGGCAGGGGATGGCTACACCTTC. Protein sequence: CASSIVSAGDGYTF. The chain joins TRBV19 to TRBJ1-2; a weak D match, TRBD1 (6 bases). Per germline, CDR1 LNHDA and CDR2 SQIVND (reference sequence). Trimming pared 1 base from V and 6 bases from J, leaving 12 bases between. The CDR3 is made up of 14 amino acids.

The chain combines TRBV29-1 with TRBJ2-2; D ambiguous. Germline V lookup: CDR1 SQVTM, CDR2 ANQGSEA. V shed 6 bases and J shed 1 base, with 6 bases lying between them. CDR3 size: 12 residues. The CDR3 here is CSVAKNTGELFF. Here the CDR3 DNA reads TGCAGCGTAGCGAAGAACACCGGGGAGCTGTTTTTT.

This clone occurred a few times. The rearrangement links TRBV27 to TRBJ2-5; tentative D call: TRBD1 (6 bases). The CDR3 sequence is 16 residues long. Germline loops: CDR1 MNHEY, CDR2 SMNVEV (reference sequence). Between the trimmed V and J ends, which lost 5 bases and 7 bases, there was a span of 23 bases. CDR3 DNA: TGTGCCAGCAGTCCACTAACAACAGGGCTCTTAAGGACCCAGTACTTC. It specifies CASSPLTTGLLRTQYF.

The V call is TRBV7-2, the J call TRBJ2-3; 12 nucleotides agree with TRBD2. Germline CDR1 SGHTA, CDR2 FQGNSA. The CDR3 runs to 15 residues. With V trimmed by 8 bases and J by 4 bases, 7 bases remained unmatched. In DNA form, the CDR3 reads TGTGCCAGCTCTAGCGGGAGGGCCGGGGCAGATACGCAGTATTTT. This gives the protein CASSSGRAGADTQYF.

The V and J genes are TRBV7-9 and TRBJ2-6, with 8 bases identical to TRBD1. Germline values: CDR1 SEHNR, CDR2 FQNEAQ (reference sequence). V dropped 3 bases and J dropped 0; count of bases not matched to a gene: 4. This CDR3 is built from 17 residues. The CDR3 bases are TGTGCCAGCAGCTTCGGACAGGGCAGCTCTGGGGCCAACGTCCTGACTTTC. Translation: CASSFGQGSSGANVLTF.

This clone turned up a few times. This chain uses TRBV4-1 with TRBJ1-6; D unresolved. Per germline, CDR1 MGHRA and CDR2 YSYEKL. The V gene lost 2 bases and the J gene lost 10 bases, with 18 bases spanning the gap. CDR3 length: 16 amino acids. The CDR3 protein is CASSQLSRLGESPLHF. The DNA for the CDR3 is TGCGCCAGCAGCCAATTATCCAGGCTGGGAGAATCACCCCTCCACTTT.

This clone appeared once. The CDR3 sequence is CASSLGGGQSSTEAFF. CDR3 bases: TGTGCCAGCAGCTTGGGAGGGGGTCAGTCGAGTACTGAAGCTTTCTTT. The chain employs TRBV7-9 and TRBJ1-1; weak D call: TRBD1 (6 bases). The CDR3 is made up of 16 amino acids. The germline V gene has CDR1 SEHNR and CDR2 FQNEAQ (reference sequence). V was pared by 3 bases and J by 5 bases, with 19 bases between.

This chain joins TRBV19 and TRBJ2-5; perhaps TRBD2 as D (6 bases). CDR3 length: 14 residues. The germline gives CDR1 LNHDA, CDR2 SQIVND (reference sequence). V was clipped by 2 bases and J by 3 bases, with 10 bases between them. CDR3 region: CASSIRGGEETQYF. For the CDR3, the DNA is TGTGCCAGTAGTATACGCGGAGGGGAAGAGACCCAGTACTTC.

The chain has TRBV7-9 and TRBJ2-5; 8 positions agree with TRBD2. The CDR3 runs to 15 residues. Germline CDR1 SEHNR, CDR2 FQNEAQ (reference sequence). The trim removed 1 base at V and 1 base at J, leaving 2 bases unmatched. This CDR3 is CASSLVAGIQETQYF. DNA for the CDR3: TGTGCCAGCAGCTTAGTAGCGGGAATCCAAGAGACCCAGTACTTC.

Written as DNA, the CDR3 is TGTGCCAGTAGTTCGGGGACCCAGGAGGGAAAACTGTTTTTT. Its protein is CASSSGTQEGKLFF. The chain is built from TRBV19 and TRBJ1-4; D perhaps matches TRBD1 (5 bases). The CDR3 is 14 amino acids. Germline CDR1 is LNHDA and CDR2 is SQIVND (reference sequence). V dropped 5 bases and J dropped 10 bases, with 17 bases sitting between them.